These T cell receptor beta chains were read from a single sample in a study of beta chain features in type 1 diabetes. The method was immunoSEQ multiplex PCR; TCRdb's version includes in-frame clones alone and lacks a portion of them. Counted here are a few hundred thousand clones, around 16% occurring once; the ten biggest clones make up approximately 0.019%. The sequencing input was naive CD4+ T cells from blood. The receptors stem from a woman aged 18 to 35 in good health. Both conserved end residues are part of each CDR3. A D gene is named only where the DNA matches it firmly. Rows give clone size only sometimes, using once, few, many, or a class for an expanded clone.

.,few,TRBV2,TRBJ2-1,TGTGCCGCGAAAAGGAGTGGCGGGGCGGGGAGGAATGAGCAGTTCTTC,CAAKRSGGAGRNEQFF
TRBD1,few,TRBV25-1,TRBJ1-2,TGTGCCAGCACCCAGGGGGCTGGCTACACCTTC,CASTQGAGYTF
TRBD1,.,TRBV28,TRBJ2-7,TGTGCCAGCAGGGCGGGACAGGGATACGAGCAGTACTTC,CASRAGQGYEQYF
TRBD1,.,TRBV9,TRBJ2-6,TGTGCCAGCAGCGGCGGACAGGGAAGGGCCGGGGCCAACGTCCTGACTTTC,CASSGGQGRAGANVLTF
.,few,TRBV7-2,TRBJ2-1,TGTGCCAGCAGCTCGAAGAACAGGGCCTTCTACAATGAGCAGTTCTTC,CASSSKNRAFYNEQFF
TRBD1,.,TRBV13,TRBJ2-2,TGTGCCAGCAGCTTAGGCAGGGGGCTTGGCGGGGAGCTGTTTTTT,CASSLGRGLGGELFF
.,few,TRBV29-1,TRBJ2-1,TGCAGCGTTGAGCTGGTACAGGGTACCTACAATGAGCAGTTCTTC,CSVELVQGTYNEQFF
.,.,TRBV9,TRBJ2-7,TGTGCCAGCAGCGTTCAAGGGGGACCCACCTACGAGCAGTACTTC,CASSVQGGPTYEQYF
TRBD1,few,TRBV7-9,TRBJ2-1,TGTGCCAGCCGTAACGTTGGACAGGGCGGGCTCTACAATGAGCAGTTCTTC,CASRNVGQGGLYNEQFF
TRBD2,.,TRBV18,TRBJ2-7,TGTGCCAGCTCGCAGCGGGAACACAACGAGCAGTACTTC,CASSQREHNEQYF
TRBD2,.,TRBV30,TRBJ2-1,TGTGCCTGGACGGCCCGACCCGGACTAGCGGGAATCAATGAGCAGTTCTTC,CAWTARPGLAGINEQFF
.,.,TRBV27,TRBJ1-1,TGTGCCAGCAGTTTCGACAGTACAAGCCGCACTGAAGCTTTCTTT,CASSFDSTSRTEAFF
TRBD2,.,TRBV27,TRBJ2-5,TGTGCCAGCAGCGCGAGCGGCGGGAGAGAGACCCAGTACTTC,CASSASGGRETQYF
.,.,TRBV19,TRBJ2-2,TGTGCCAGTAGTATTGGGGCTGTTAGGAACACCGGGGAGCTGTTTTTT,CASSIGAVRNTGELFF
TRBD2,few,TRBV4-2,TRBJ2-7,TGTGCCAGCAGCCAAGGGCCTGGGACTAGAGCCGCCTACGAGCAGTACTTC,CASSQGPGTRAAYEQYF
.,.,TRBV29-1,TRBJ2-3,TGCAGCGCTCCCGATAATAGCGCAGATACGCAGTATTTT,CSAPDNSADTQYF
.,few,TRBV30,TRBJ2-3,TGTGCCTGGAGTCCCGGCGGGGGCACAGATACGCAGTATTTT,CAWSPGGGTDTQYF
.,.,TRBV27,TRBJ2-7,TGTGCCAGCAGTTTTCTATCAGGGGACGAGCAGTACTTC,CASSFLSGDEQYF
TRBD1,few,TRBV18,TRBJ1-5,TGTGCCAGCTCGGGGGTGCAACAGGGGATCTATCAGCCCCAGCATTTT,CASSGVQQGIYQPQHF
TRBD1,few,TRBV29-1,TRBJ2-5,TGCAGCGTCGAGGGACAGGGGGCGAGAAAGTACTTC,CSVEGQGARKYF
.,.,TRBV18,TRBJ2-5,TGTGCCAGCTCACCAGTAGAAGCGCTGCAAGAGACCCAGTACTTC,CASSPVEALQETQYF